This T cell receptor (beta chain) is drawn from a study of early T cells in non-severe SARS-CoV-2 infection (dated by TCRdb to about 2021). A note on the overall study: Because TCR sequencing relied on bulk RNA taken from unsorted whole blood, pairing of alpha and beta chains was not possible.

This clonotype turned up a few times. Its antigen remains unidentified. The record has no base qualities; no much larger clone is one base away. From cysteine to phenylalanine, the CDR3 is 16 amino acids long. CDR3 DNA only is kept here, 48 bases in frame from base 1. Trimmed from V: 3 bases; trimmed from J: 5 bases; junction bases lacking a gene match: 7. CDR1 and CDR2 are read off the germline V gene (reference sequence) as LGHDT and YNNKEL. What the authors observed across the whole study: Matching against VDJdb was skewed toward anti-spike CD8 responses, likely underestimated virus-specific expansions, and missed private and CD4 specificities.

Library creation used 5' RACE. TCRdb shows the sequencer as NextSeq 500. The TCR library protocol attached unique molecular identifiers to individual cDNA molecules to correct for sequencing error and PCR bias. Both TCR alpha and beta chains were sequenced, and tight co-correlation was observed between alpha and beta sequence abundances in each sample. As for the authors' bioinformatics: Decombinator V4 was used to annotate TCR sequences for V gene, J gene and CDR3. Expanded TCRs were defined as changing significantly between any two time points under a Poisson model with p below 0.0001. TCR abundances were normalised to the total number of TCRs sequenced in each sample and reported as counts per million. MAIT TCRs were defined by TRAV1-2 paired with TRAJ12, TRAJ20 or TRAJ33, and iNKT TCRs by TRAV10 paired with TRAJ18. VDJdb, accessed on 1 November 2021, was searched for TCRs annotated for CMV, EBV and SARS-CoV-2, and TCRs annotated for more than one antigen were excluded. TCRdb reprocessed the public reads (quality trimming at Q25 with fastp, clone calling with MiXCR) and kept in-frame beta chains. Identical CDR3 proteins give one entry, which carries the most common genes and DNA. The V and J calls and clone size are TCRdb's, not the authors'. This sample holds tens of thousands of distinct CDR3 sequences; 5.5% to 6.5% were observed only once. The ten largest clones represent less than 8.5% of the sample.

This was a case-control study nested in a cohort of healthcare workers in London, UK, who had nasopharyngeal swab PCR tests and blood samples taken every week. Between 23 and 31 March 2020, the week of the UK lockdown, healthcare workers were enrolled and then followed up weekly for as long as 16 weeks. Here the chain combines TRBV3-1 and TRBJ2-7, and 13 bases in between align with TRBD2. This receptor was obtained from an adult who was a healthcare worker with PCR-confirmed SARS-CoV-2 infection or an uninfected control (not recorded which). Sequenced sample: whole blood. The DNA sequence reads TGTGCCAGCAGCCAGCGGACTAGCGGGAGAGAACACGAGCAGTACTTC. The resulting protein is CASSQRTSGREHEQYF.